The 15 T cell receptor beta chains below were found in one sample sequenced in a study of identical twins. TCRdb reprocessed the 5' RACE reads via MiXCR and lists one record per CDR3 protein. Of more than 400,000 distinct CDR3 sequences in the sample, nearly 15% were seen once. This same sample was also part of a study on yellow fever vaccine responses in identical twins.

The sequenced sample was CD4+ T cells sorted from blood. The receptors shown here come from a woman under 30 in good health.

A few counts support this clonotype. The gene calls are TRBV10-3 and TRBJ2-3; 14 bases are shared with TRBD2. Per the germline V gene, CDR1 is ENHRY and CDR2 is SYGVKD. The CDR3 has 16 amino acids. The V and J ends lost 5 bases and 5 bases, in that order; junction bases with no gene match: 6. The CDR3 reads CAISPGLAGGEDTQYF. CDR3 nucleotides: TGTGCCATCAGTCCAGGACTAGCGGGAGGAGAAGATACGCAGTATTTT.

This clonotype has only a few counts. The chain carries TRBV29-1 and TRBJ2-2; 9 bases are shared with TRBD1. The CDR3 is 14 residues long. CDR1 is SQVTM and CDR2 is ANQGSEA in the germline V gene. With V trimmed by 4 bases and J by 6 bases, 6 bases remained unmatched. The CDR3 DNA reads TGCAGCGTTGGCGGGACAGGGTATCCCGGGGAGCTGTTTTTT. Translation gives CSVGGTGYPGELFF.

In its sample, this clonotype was seen a few times. The V and J genes are TRBV7-9 and TRBJ1-1; maybe TRBD1 (5 bases). V lost 3 bases and J lost 5, with 13 bases in between. Germline V gene lookup returns CDR1 SEHNR and CDR2 FQNEAQ (reference sequence). The CDR3 extends over 14 amino acids. The CDR3 here is CASSFTGLGTEAFF. CDR3 DNA sequence: TGTGCCAGCAGCTTTACAGGACTTGGGACTGAAGCTTTCTTT.

Ten or more counts support this clonotype. CDR3: CASGSRLSDTQYF. The CDR3 DNA reads as TGCGCCAGCGGGAGCCGACTTTCGGATACGCAGTATTTT. V and J are TRBV5-1 and TRBJ2-3, with D maybe TRBD2 (5 bases). Trimming left V 7 bases short and J 6 bases short, with 15 bases between. The germline gives CDR1 SGHRS, CDR2 YFSETQ. This CDR3 contains 13 residues.

This clonotype has more than one count but fewer than ten. This sequence joins TRBV20-1 and TRBJ2-5; 8 bases are a match to TRBD2. Trimming cost V 5 bases and J 7 bases; bases outside gene matches: 15. The CDR3 consists of 15 residues. Looked up from germline, CDR1 is DFQATT and CDR2 is SNEGSKA (reference sequence). In DNA, the CDR3 is TGCAGTGCTGGACTCTCCGGGACTAGAGTTGGGACCCAGTACTTC. Amino acid sequence: CSAGLSGTRVGTQYF.

This clonotype has only a few counts. V usage is TRBV5-6 and J usage is TRBJ2-6, with D hard to call. The CDR3 contains 13 residues. Trimming took off 3 bases at V and 3 bases at J, with 4 bases between the two ends. The germline V gene encodes CDR1 SGHDT and CDR2 YYEEEE. The CDR3 sequence is CASSSGGANVLTF. CDR3 bases: TGTGCCAGCAGCTCTGGTGGGGCCAACGTCCTGACTTTC. Full variable domain (remainder filled in from reference TRBV5-6 and TRBJ2-6): DAGVTQSPTHLIKTRGQQVTLRCSPKSGHDTVSWYQQALGQGPQFIFQYYEEEERQRGNFPDRFSGHQFPNYSSELNVNALLLGDSALYLCASSSGGANVLTFGAGSRLTVL.

V and J are TRBV20-1 and TRBJ2-1; the match to TRBD1 covers 9 bases. The V gene end was trimmed by 3 bases and the J gene end by 8 bases; junction bases not matched to a gene: 11. The CDR3 contains 15 residues. Germline CDR1 and CDR2: DFQATT and SNEGSKA (reference sequence). CDR3 loop: CSARGSGTGTHEQFF. The CDR3 nucleotides are TGCAGTGCTAGGGGGTCCGGGACAGGGACCCATGAGCAGTTCTTC.

The V and J genes are TRBV3-1 and TRBJ2-1; D possibly matches TRBD1 or TRBD2 (6 bases each). V was clipped by 0 bases and J by 15 bases, with 12 bases between them. The CDR3 covers 12 residues. Germline-derived CDR1 and CDR2 are LGHDT and YNNKEL (reference sequence). DNA of the CDR3: TGTGCCAGCAGCCAAGAAGGGGGGAGGTCGTTCTTC. Translating it yields CASSQEGGRSFF.

This clonotype has a single count. This sequence joins TRBV5-1 and TRBJ2-1; the match to TRBD1 covers 8 bases. The CDR3 sequence is 15 residues long. With 4 bases clipped from V and 3 bases from J, the junction kept 6 bases outside the gene matches. CDR1 is SGHRS, CDR2 YFSETQ, per germline. DNA of the CDR3: TGCGCCAGCAGCACTTCCGGACAGGGCTACAATGAGCAGTTCTTC. It codes for CASSTSGQGYNEQFF.

In this sample, this clonotype turned up a few times. The CDR3 spells CAISERGATTGELFF. CDR3 DNA: TGTGCCATCAGTGAGCGGGGGGCAACCACCGGGGAGCTGTTTTTT. The chain carries TRBV10-3 and TRBJ2-2, with a weak D call TRBD2 (7 bases). CDR3 size: 15 residues. Germline V gene sequence: CDR1 ENHRY, CDR2 SYGVKD. Trimming pared 2 bases from V and 4 bases from J, leaving 11 bases between.

The rearrangement links TRBV20-1 to TRBJ2-1, with TRBD2 matching over 10 bases. The ends lost 0 bases at V and 10 bases at J; junction bases unmatched: 6. CDR3 length: 14 residues. In germline, CDR1 is DFQATT, CDR2 SNEGSKA (reference sequence). The CDR3 DNA is TGCAGTGCTAGAGAGGGAGCGGGAGGGCCCGAGCAGTTCTTC. Its translation: CSAREGAGGPEQFF.

The genes are TRBV7-2 and TRBJ2-2, with D hard to call. Per the germline V gene, CDR1 is SGHTA and CDR2 is FQGNSA. The CDR3 has 15 residues. V gave up 7 bases and J gave up 0 bases, with 12 bases separating them. CDR3 loop: CASNPRATNTGELFF. For the CDR3, the DNA is TGTGCCAGCAACCCACGGGCCACGAACACCGGGGAGCTGTTTTTT.

This clonotype has more than one count but fewer than ten. V usage is TRBV10-3 and J usage is TRBJ2-7, with D maybe TRBD2 (6 bases). CDR3 length: 11 residues. Between the trimmed V and J ends, which lost 5 bases and 4 bases, there was a span of 6 bases. The germline V gene encodes CDR1 ENHRY and CDR2 SYGVKD. CDR3 region: CAISSGYEQYF. CDR3 bases: TGTGCCATCAGTAGCGGGTACGAGCAGTACTTC.

The chain couples TRBV5-1 to TRBJ2-1, with TRBD2 matching over 11 bases. CDR1 SGHRS and CDR2 YFSETQ come from the germline V gene. The trim removed 4 bases at V and 2 bases at J, leaving 8 bases unmatched. The CDR3 totals 17 residues. The CDR3 DNA follows: TGCGCCAGCAGCCCTAGACTAGCGGGGAAGACCTACAATGAGCAGTTCTTC. Amino acids: CASSPRLAGKTYNEQFF.

V is TRBV7-9 and J is TRBJ2-7; 8 nucleotides align to TRBD1. The V segment lost 1 base and the J segment 4 bases; nucleotides outside the gene matches: 3. Looked up from germline, CDR1 is SEHNR and CDR2 is FQNEAQ (reference sequence). CDR3 length: 14 residues. The CDR3 DNA sequence: TGTGCCAGCAGCTTAGGGACAGGGAGGTACGAGCAGTACTTC. Translating it yields CASSLGTGRYEQYF. The whole variable domain, remainder taken from reference TRBV7-9 and TRBJ2-7, is DTGVSQNPRHKITKRGQNVTFRCDPISEHNRLYWYRQTLGQGPEFLTYFQNEAQLEKSRLLSDRFSAERPKGSFSTLEIQRTEQGDSAMYLCASSLGTGRYEQYFGPGTRLTVT.